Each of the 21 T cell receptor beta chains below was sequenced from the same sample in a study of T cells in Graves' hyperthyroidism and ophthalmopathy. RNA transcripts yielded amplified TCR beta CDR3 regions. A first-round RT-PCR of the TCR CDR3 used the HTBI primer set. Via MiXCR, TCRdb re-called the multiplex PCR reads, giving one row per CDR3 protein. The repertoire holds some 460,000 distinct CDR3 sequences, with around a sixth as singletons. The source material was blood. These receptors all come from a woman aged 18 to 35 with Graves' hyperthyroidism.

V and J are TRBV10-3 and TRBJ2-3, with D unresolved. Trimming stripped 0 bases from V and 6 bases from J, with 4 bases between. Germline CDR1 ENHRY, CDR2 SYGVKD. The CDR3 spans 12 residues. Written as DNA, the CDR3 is TGTGCCATCAGTGAGTCGGGGGATACGCAGTATTTT. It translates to CAISESGDTQYF.

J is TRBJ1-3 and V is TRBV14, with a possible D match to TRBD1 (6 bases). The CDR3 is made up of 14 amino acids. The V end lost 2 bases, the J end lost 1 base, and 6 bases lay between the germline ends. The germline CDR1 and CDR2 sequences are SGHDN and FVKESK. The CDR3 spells CASSQQGSGNTIYF. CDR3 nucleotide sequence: TGTGCCAGCAGCCAACAGGGGTCTGGAAACACCATATATTTT.

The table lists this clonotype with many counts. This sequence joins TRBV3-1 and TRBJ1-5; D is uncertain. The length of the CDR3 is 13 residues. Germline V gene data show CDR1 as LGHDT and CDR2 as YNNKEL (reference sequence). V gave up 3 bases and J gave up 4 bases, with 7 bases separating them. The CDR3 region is CASSQRTNQPQHF. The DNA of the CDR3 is TGTGCCAGCAGCCAGAGGACGAATCAGCCCCAGCATTTT. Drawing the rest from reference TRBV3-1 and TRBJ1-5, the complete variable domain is DTAVSQTPKYLVTQMGNDKSIKCEQNLGHDTMYWYKQDSKKFLKIMFSYNNKELIINETVPNRFSPKSPDKAHLNLHINSLELGDSAVYFCASSQRTNQPQHFGDGTRLSIL.

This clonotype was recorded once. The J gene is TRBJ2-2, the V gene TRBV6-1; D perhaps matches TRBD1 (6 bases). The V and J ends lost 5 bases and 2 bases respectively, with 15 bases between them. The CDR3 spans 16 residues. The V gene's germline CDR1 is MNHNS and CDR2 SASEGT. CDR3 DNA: TGTGCCAGCAGTCGAAGGGCAGGGGAAAACACCGGGGAGCTGTTTTTT. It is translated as CASSRRAGENTGELFF.

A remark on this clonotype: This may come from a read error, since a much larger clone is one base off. The CDR3, as DNA: TGTGCCAGCAGCTTAAGGGACGTGGTTGTAGAGACCCAGTACTTC. Its translation: CASSLRDVVVETQYF. The chain uses TRBV7-9 and TRBJ2-5; D is possibly TRBD1 or TRBD2 (5 bases each). The CDR3 length is 15 residues. Germline-derived CDR1 and CDR2 are SEHNR and FQNEAQ (reference sequence). V lost 2 bases, J lost 4 bases, and 14 bases lay in between. The variable domain in full, with the rest retrieved from reference TRBV7-9 and TRBJ2-5, is DTGVSQNPRHKITKRGQNVTFRCDPISEHNRLYWYRQTLGQGPEFLTYFQNEAQLEKSRLLSDRFSAERPKGSFSTLEIQRTEQGDSAMYLCASSLRDVVVETQYFGPGTRLLVL.

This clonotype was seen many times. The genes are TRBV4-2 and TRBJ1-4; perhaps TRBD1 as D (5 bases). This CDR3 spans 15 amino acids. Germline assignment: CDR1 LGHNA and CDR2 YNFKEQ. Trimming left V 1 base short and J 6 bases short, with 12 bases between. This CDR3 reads CASSQGSGGDEKLFF. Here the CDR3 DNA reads TGTGCCAGCAGCCAAGGGTCCGGGGGTGATGAAAAACTGTTTTTT.

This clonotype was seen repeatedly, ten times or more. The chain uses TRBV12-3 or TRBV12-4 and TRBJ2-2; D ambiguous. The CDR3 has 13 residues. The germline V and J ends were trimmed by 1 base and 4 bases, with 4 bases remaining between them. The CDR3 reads CASSLDSTGELFF. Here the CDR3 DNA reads TGTGCCAGCAGTTTAGACAGCACCGGGGAGCTGTTTTTT.

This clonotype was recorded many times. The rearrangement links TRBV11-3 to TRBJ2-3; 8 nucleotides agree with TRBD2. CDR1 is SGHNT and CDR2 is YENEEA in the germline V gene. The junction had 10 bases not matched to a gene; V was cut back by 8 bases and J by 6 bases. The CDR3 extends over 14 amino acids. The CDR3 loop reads CASGVGRGSDTQYF. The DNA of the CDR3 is TGTGCCAGCGGCGTCGGGAGGGGGTCTGATACGCAGTATTTT.

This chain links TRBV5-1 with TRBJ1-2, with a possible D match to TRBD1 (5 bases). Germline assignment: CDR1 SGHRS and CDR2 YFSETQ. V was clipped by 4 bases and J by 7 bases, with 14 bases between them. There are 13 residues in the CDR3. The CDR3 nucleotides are TGCGCCAGCAGCGCCGGACAAGGGGTTGGCTACACCTTC. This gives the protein CASSAGQGVGYTF.

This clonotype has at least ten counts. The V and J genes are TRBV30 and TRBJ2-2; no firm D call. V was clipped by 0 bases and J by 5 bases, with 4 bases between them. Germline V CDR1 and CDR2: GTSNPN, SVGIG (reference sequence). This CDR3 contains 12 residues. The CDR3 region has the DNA TGTGCCTGGAGTGTAATGACCGGGGAGCTGTTTTTT. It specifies CAWSVMTGELFF.

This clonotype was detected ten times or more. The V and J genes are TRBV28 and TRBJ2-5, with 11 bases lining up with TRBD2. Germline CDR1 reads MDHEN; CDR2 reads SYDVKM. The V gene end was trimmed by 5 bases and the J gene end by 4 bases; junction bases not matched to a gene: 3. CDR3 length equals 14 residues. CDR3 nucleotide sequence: TGTGCCAGCAGTACTAGCGGGGGCGGAGAGACCCAGTACTTC. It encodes CASSTSGGGETQYF. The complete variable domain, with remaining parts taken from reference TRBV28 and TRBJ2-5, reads DVKVTQSSRYLVKRTGEKVFLECVQDMDHENMFWYRQDPGLGLRLIYFSYDVKMKEKGDIPEGYSVSREKKERFSLILESASTNQTSMYLCASSTSGGGETQYFGPGTRLLVL.

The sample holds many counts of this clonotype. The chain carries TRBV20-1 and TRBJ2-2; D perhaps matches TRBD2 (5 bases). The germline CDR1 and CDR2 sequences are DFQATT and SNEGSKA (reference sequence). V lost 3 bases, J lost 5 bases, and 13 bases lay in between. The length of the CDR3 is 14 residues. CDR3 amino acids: CSARRAGPTGELFF. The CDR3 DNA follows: TGCAGTGCTAGGAGGGCGGGCCCTACCGGGGAGCTGTTTTTT.

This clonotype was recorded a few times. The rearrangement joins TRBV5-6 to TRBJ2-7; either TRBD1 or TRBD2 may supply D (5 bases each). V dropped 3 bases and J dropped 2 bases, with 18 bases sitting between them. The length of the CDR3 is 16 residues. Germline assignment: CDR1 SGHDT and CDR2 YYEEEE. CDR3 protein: CASSSFRGPKPYEQYF. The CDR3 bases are TGTGCCAGCAGCTCTTTTAGGGGACCAAAACCCTACGAGCAGTACTTC.

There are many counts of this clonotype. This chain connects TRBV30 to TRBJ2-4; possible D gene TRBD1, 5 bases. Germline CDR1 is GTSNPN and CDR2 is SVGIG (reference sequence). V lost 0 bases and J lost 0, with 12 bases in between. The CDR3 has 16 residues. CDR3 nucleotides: TGTGCCTGGAGTGTACGCACCCAGGGAGCCAAAAACATTCAGTACTTC. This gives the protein CAWSVRTQGAKNIQYF.

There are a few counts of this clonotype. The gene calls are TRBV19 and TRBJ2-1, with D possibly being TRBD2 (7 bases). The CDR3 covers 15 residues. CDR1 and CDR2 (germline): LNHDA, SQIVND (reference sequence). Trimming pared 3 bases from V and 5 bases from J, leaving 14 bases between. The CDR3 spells CASSIRGGDHNEQFF. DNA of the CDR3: TGTGCCAGTAGTATTCGAGGGGGGGACCACAATGAGCAGTTCTTC. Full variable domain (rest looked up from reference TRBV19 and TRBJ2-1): DGGITQSPKYLFRKEGQNVTLSCEQNLNHDAMYWYRQDPGQGLRLIYYSQIVNDFQKGDIAEGYSVSREKKESFPLTVTSAQKNPTAFYLCASSIRGGDHNEQFFGPGTRLTVL.

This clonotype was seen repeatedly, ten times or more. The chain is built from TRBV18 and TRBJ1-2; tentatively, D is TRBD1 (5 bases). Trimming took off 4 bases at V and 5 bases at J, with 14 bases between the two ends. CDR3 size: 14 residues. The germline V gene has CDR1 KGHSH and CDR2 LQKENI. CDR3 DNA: TGTGCCAGCTCACTTGGCGGGGGACGATATGGCTACACCTTC. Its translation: CASSLGGGRYGYTF.

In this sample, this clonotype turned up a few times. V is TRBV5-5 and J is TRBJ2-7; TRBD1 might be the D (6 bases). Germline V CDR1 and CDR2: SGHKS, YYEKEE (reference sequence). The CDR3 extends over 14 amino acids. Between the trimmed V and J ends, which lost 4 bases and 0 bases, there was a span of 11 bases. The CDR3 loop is CASSPLDSSYEQYF. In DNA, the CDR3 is TGTGCCAGCAGCCCTCTGGACAGCTCCTACGAGCAGTACTTC.

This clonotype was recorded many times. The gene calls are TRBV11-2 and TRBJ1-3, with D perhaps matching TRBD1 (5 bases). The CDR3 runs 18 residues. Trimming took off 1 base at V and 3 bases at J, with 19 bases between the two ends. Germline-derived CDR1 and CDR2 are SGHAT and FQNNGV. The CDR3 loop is CASSLVLGQGSDGNTIYF. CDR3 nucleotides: TGTGCCAGCAGCTTAGTATTAGGGCAGGGTTCGGATGGAAACACCATATATTTT.

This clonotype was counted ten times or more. Here the CDR3 reads CASSRGTGGNGQYF. The CDR3 DNA sequence: TGTGCCAGCAGTAGGGGGACAGGGGGAAACGGGCAGTACTTC. The chain is built from TRBV12-3 or TRBV12-4 and TRBJ2-7; 11 nucleotides line up with TRBD1. Losses at the gene ends were 5 bases for V and 9 bases for J; bases not matched to a gene: 9. The CDR3 loop spans 14 amino acids.

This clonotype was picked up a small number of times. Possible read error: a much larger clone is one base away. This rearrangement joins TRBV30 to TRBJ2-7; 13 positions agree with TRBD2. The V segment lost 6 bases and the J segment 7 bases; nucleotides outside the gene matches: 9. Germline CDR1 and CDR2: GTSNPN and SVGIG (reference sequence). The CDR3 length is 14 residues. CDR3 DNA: TGTGCCTGCGGACTAGCGGGAGTAGAGGATGAGCAGTACTTC. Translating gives CACGLAGVEDEQYF.

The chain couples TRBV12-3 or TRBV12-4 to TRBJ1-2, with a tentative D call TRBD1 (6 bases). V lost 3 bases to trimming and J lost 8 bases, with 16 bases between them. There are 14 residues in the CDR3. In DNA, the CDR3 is TGTGCCAGCAGTTTTGGGGGCACGGAGTACGGCTACACCTTC. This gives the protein CASSFGGTEYGYTF.